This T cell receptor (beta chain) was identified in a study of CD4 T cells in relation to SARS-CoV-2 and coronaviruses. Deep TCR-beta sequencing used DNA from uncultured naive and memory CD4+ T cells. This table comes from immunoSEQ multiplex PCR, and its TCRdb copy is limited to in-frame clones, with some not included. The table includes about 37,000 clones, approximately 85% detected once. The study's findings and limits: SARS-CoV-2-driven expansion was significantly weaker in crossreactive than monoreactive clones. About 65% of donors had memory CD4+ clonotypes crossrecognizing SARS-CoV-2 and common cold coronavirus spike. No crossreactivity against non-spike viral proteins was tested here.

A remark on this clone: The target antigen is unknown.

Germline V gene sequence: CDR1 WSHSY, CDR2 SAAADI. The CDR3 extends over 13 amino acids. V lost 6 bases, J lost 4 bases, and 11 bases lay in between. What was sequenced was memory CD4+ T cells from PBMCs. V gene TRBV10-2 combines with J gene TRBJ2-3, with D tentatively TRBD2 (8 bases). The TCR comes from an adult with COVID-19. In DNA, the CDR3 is TGCGCCAGCAGCGGGAGGGGGCCAGATACGCAGTATTTT. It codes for CASSGRGPDTQYF.